This T cell receptor beta chain was documented in a study of T-cell memory formation after mild COVID-19. Study-level points and caveats: The authors did not confirm SARS-CoV-2 specificity of second-wave clones peaking day 37. Some clones that responded were present in memory (sampled pre-infection), which suggests cross-reactive memory joined.

5'RACE, which relied on constant-segment primers, yielded TCR alpha and TCR beta cDNA libraries carrying sample barcodes and UMIs. TCRdb ran MiXCR on the 5' RACE reads and lists one entry per CDR3 protein. In the table there are fewer than 450,000 distinct CDR3 sequences, 20% to 30% of which are singletons. This clonotype was recorded only once. The antigen is unknown. The germline gives CDR1 SNHLY, CDR2 FYNNEI. The V and J ends lost 6 bases and 2 bases respectively, with 19 bases between them. The CDR3 consists of 17 residues. This receptor was obtained from an adult woman who had mild COVID-19 (a few samples of this study predate the infection). Cell type and time point are not known. The genes are TRBV2 and TRBJ2-2, with D tentatively TRBD1 (7 bases). The sequencing sample was made of PBMCs or a T cell subset sorted from them (not recorded which). The CDR3 DNA reads TGTGCCAGCAGGAGGGGGCCCGGGACTCCCAACACCGGGGAGCTGTTTTTT. Amino acid sequence: CASRRGPGTPNTGELFF. The full variable domain, its missing parts supplied by reference TRBV2 and TRBJ2-2, is EPEVTQTPSHQVTQMGQEVILRCVPISNHLYFYWYRQILGQKVEFLVSFYNNEISEKSEIFDDQFSVERPDGSNFTLKIRSTKLEDSAMYFCASRRGPGTPNTGELFFGEGSRLTVL.